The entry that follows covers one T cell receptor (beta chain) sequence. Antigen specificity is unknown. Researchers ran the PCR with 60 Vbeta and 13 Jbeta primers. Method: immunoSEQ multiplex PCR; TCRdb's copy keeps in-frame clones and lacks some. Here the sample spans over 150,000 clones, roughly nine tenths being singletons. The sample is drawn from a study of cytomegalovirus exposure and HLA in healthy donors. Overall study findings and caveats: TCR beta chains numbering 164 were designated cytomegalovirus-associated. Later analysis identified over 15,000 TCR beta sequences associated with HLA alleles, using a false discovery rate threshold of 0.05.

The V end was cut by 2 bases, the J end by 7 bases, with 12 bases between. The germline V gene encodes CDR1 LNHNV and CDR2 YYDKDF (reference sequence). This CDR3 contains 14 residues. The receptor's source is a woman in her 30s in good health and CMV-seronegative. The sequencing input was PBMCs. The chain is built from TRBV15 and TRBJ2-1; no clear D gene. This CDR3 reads CATSRTIAENEQFF. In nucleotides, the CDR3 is TGTGCCACCAGCAGAACAATAGCAGAGAATGAGCAGTTCTTC.